This T cell receptor beta chain was recovered during a study of T-cell memory formation after mild COVID-19. TCRdb recomputed calls from the 5' RACE reads with MiXCR, one row per CDR3 protein. The data hold about 110,000 distinct CDR3 sequences, with 15% to 20% observed a single time. This clonotype was observed many times. Germline-derived CDR1 and CDR2 are LGHNA and YSLEER. The CDR3 has 13 amino acids. J was trimmed by 15 bases and V by 0 bases; bases with no gene match: 8. The chain links TRBV4-3 to TRBJ2-4; TRBD2 matches at 7 bases. This sequence originates from a man aged 18 to 29 who had mild COVID-19 (a few samples of this study predate the infection). Cell type and time point are not known. Sequencing was carried out using PBMCs or a T cell subset sorted from them (not recorded which). The CDR3 DNA sequence: TGCGCCAGCAGCCAAGAAAAAGCGGGGAGGCGGTACTTC. Its translation is CASSQEKAGRRYF.